The present TCR beta chain was sequenced within a study of T cells in tuberculosis. About the study: A South African cohort included IGRA-negative adolescents, latently infected IGRA-positive adolescents and adults with active tuberculosis. Study-level results: Smaller alpha distances in active tuberculosis partly reflected shorter CDR3-alpha lengths.

Each clinical donor contributed on average approximately 90,000 T cells from unsorted cryopreserved PBMC. With respect to this clone: Antigen specificity is unknown.

Germline lookup yields CDR1 SGHVS and CDR2 FNYEAQ. Trimming left V 2 bases short and J 4 bases short, with 12 bases between. This CDR3 comprises 15 residues. Some clones are missing from TCRdb's copy, which holds only in-frame ones; the method was immunoSEQ multiplex PCR. This sample has roughly 35,000 clones, with 93% found just once. Input material: PBMCs. This sequence joins TRBV7-6 and TRBJ1-3; D is possibly TRBD1 (6 bases). The receptor was derived from a donor between 10 and 35 years old with latent tuberculosis or without tuberculosis infection. CDR3 bases: TGTGCCAGCAGCTTAACAGGGAATTCGGGAAACACCATATATTTT. Its protein is CASSLTGNSGNTIYF.